Following are 27 T cell receptor beta chains from one sample sequenced in a study of tissue T cells after allogeneic stem cell transplantation. The assay was immunoSEQ multiplex PCR, and TCRdb's table has in-frame clones only and misses some. The sample includes thousands of clones, 45% to 50% seen only once; the top ten take over 20%. The time point denotes: mouse harvest day 14 after allogeneic transplant. Tail vein injection delivered 10^7 T-cell-depleted bone marrow cells and 10^6 splenic CD5+ T cells. Sequences were obtained from gut tissue. Receptors were obtained from a female BALB/c mouse given C57BL/6 T cells with graft-versus-host disease after an allogeneic hematopoietic cell transplant.

This clone was counted between two and nine times. Any gene name here is a mouse gene name. Coverage ceases 1 residue before the CDR3 finishes, and the germline J gene fills in the end. The sample holds other DNA sequences that translate to the same CDR3. This chain links TRBV26 with TRBJ1-6; D ambiguous. TRBJ1-6 has ORF status, its function being uncertain. The CDR3 spans 13 residues. From germline, CDR1 is KGHPV and CDR2 FQNQEV (reference sequence). Trimming stripped 3 bases from V and 0 bases from J, with 0 bases between. The CDR3 spells CASSLSYNSPLYF. Incomplete CDR3 DNA: TGTGCCAGCAGTCTTTCCTATAATTCGCCCCTCTAC.

This clone was counted only a few times. Gene names and germline match the mouse. The read stops 1 residue short of the end of the CDR3; the missing end is completed from the germline J gene. This sequence joins TRBV29 and TRBJ2-4, with D uncertain. Trimming cost V 1 base and J 7 bases, with 9 bases left between them. This CDR3 region has 13 residues. Germline V gene sequence: CDR1 MSHET, CDR2 SYDVDS. The sequenced part of the CDR3 DNA is TGTGCTAGCAGTTTATGGGGAGAGGACACCTTGTAC. It translates to CASSLWGEDTLY. In full, the CDR3 reads CASSLWGEDTLYF.

This clone was seen more than once but under ten times. The listed genes are named as in mouse. Read coverage stops 1 residue before the CDR3 terminus; the germline J gene supplies the remainder. J is TRBJ2-7 and V is TRBV13-3, with 9 bases aligning to TRBD1. CDR3 length: 13 residues. Germline trimming cut 5 bases from V and 7 bases from J; bases unmatched to any gene: 7. In germline, CDR1 is NNHDY, CDR2 SYVADS. The CDR3 bases that were read are TGTGCCAGCAGACCGGGACAGGGATGGGAACAGTAC. This translates into CASRPGQGWEQY. The complete CDR3 protein is CASRPGQGWEQYF.

This clone was detected once. The genes are named according to mouse. The covered CDR3 bases are TGTGCCAGCAGCCCCGAGGGGCGCCAAGACACCCAGTAC. Its protein is CASSPEGRQDTQY. The whole CDR3 reads CASSPEGRQDTQYF. The chain uses TRBV3 and TRBJ2-5; tentatively, D is TRBD1 or TRBD2 (5 bases each). The read falls 1 residue short of the CDR3 end, and the missing part is taken from the germline J gene. V dropped 5 bases and J dropped 2 bases, with 11 bases sitting between them. There are 14 residues in the CDR3. Germline CDR1 reads SNHLY; CDR2 reads FYNGKV (reference sequence).

Comments on this clone: A far larger clone is a single base away, which makes a read error likely. Genes and germline are mouse. The CDR3 end lies 1 residue beyond the end of the read and is filled in from the germline J gene. The same CDR3 arises from other DNA sequences in this sample as well. The rearrangement links TRBV12-2 to TRBJ2-7; 8 bases fit TRBD2. The CDR3 consists of 13 residues. J was trimmed by 3 bases and V by 0 bases; bases with no gene match: 0. Germline CDR1 is SGHLS and CDR2 is HYDKME. The DNA read from the CDR3 is TGTGCCAGCTCTCTCGACTGGGGCTATGAACAGTAC. It is translated as CASSLDWGYEQY. The full CDR3 reads CASSLDWGYEQYF.

This clone was seen a few times. Mouse gene names apply. The DNA ends 1 residue before the CDR3 does, and the rest of the CDR3 is filled in from the germline J gene. The gene calls are TRBV5 and TRBJ2-7, with 8 bases lining up with TRBD2. Trimming removed 0 bases from V and 7 bases from J; junction bases left unmatched: 5. This CDR3 comprises 14 residues. The germline CDR1 and CDR2 sequences are LGHNA and YNLKQL (reference sequence). The CDR3 bases that were read are TGTGCCAGCAGCCAAGATGGGGGGGGCTGGGAACAGTAC. It encodes CASSQDGGGWEQY. The CDR3 in its entirety is CASSQDGGGWEQYF.

Of note for this clone: Gene labels here are mouse ones. The read finishes 1 residue shy of the CDR3 end, and the germline J gene is used to complete it. V is TRBV26 and J is TRBJ1-4; 8 bases map to TRBD1. Germline loops: CDR1 KGHPV, CDR2 FQNQEV (reference sequence). The trim removed 8 bases at V and 7 bases at J, leaving 6 bases unmatched. CDR3 length equals 13 residues. The covered CDR3 bases are TGTGCCAGCGTGACAGGGGTAGGCGAAAGATTATTT. It specifies CASVTGVGERLF. The CDR3 in full is CASVTGVGERLFF.

Comments on this clone: Gene names are mouse gene names. The read ends 1 residue early relative to the CDR3; the germline J gene fills the gap. The genes are TRBV3 and TRBJ2-1, with a tentative D call TRBD2 (5 bases). This CDR3 contains 13 residues. Trimming removed 3 bases at V and 6 bases at J, with 9 bases between. The germline gives CDR1 SNHLY, CDR2 FYNGKV (reference sequence). This CDR3 is CASSFVGVAEQFF. The CDR3 DNA, read in part, is TGTGCCAGCAGCTTTGTTGGGGTTGCTGAGCAGTTC.

A word on this clone: Gene names and germline match the mouse. The read terminates 1 residue ahead of where the CDR3 ends, so the germline J gene completes it. The rearrangement uses TRBV16 and TRBJ1-4; 7 nucleotides line up with TRBD1. The CDR3 loop spans 14 amino acids. The germline V gene encodes CDR1 SGHSA and CDR2 FRNQAP. With V trimmed by 6 bases and J by 3 bases, 4 bases remained unmatched. The covered CDR3 bases are TGTGCAAGCAGTTACAGGGGACCCAACGAAAGATTATTT. Translation: CASSYRGPNERLF. The whole CDR3 protein is CASSYRGPNERLFF.

With respect to this clone: Mouse names are used for the genes. The CDR3 end is not reached by the read, which stops 1 residue before it; the germline J gene fills it in. This rearrangement joins TRBV19 to TRBJ1-1; no definite D call. Trimming left V 1 base short and J 1 base short, with 2 bases between. The CDR3 length is 12 residues. In germline, CDR1 is FNHDT, CDR2 SITEND (reference sequence). This chain's CDR3 is CASSIRNTEVFF. The DNA read from the CDR3 is TGTGCCAGCAGTATAAGAAACACAGAAGTCTTC.

Points on this clone: Mouse gene names and germline throughout. The read comes to an end 1 residue before the CDR3 does, leaving the germline J gene to fill in the end. The chain joins TRBV26 to TRBJ1-4, with a possible D match to TRBD1 (6 bases). Per the germline V gene, CDR1 is KGHPV and CDR2 is FQNQEV (reference sequence). This CDR3 region has 16 residues. V lost 1 base and J 7 bases, leaving 16 bases between the germline ends. CDR3 sequence: CASSLWGAVSPERLFF. The DNA read from the CDR3 is TGTGCCAGCAGTCTGTGGGGGGCCGTTTCCCCCGAAAGATTATTT.

Note on this clone: The listed genes are named as in mouse. The DNA ends 1 residue before the CDR3 does, and the rest of the CDR3 is filled in from the germline J gene. The chain has TRBV3 and TRBJ2-7; 10 nucleotides match TRBD1. This CDR3 region has 14 residues. Trimming took 5 bases from V and 0 from J; bases not matched to a gene: 1. CDR1 is SNHLY, CDR2 FYNGKV, per germline (reference sequence). The sequenced CDR3 bases are TGTGCCAGCAGCCGGACAGGGGGCTCCTATGAACAGTAC. Translated, it gives CASSRTGGSYEQY. The full CDR3 reads CASSRTGGSYEQYF.

This clone was picked up a small number of times. Gene names refer to mouse genes. The read finishes 1 residue shy of the CDR3 end, and the germline J gene is used to complete it. This chain links TRBV1 with TRBJ2-1, with 8 bases identical to TRBD1. V trimming: 2 bases; J trimming: 4 bases; junction bases outside the gene matches: 1. The CDR3 runs to 14 residues. Germline lookup yields CDR1 NSQYPW and CDR2 LRSPGD (reference sequence). Here the CDR3 reads CTCSARQGYAEQFF. Partial CDR3 DNA: TGCACCTGCAGTGCAAGACAGGGGTATGCTGAGCAGTTC.

Points on this clone: Gene names follow the mouse nomenclature. The CDR3 is cut off 1 residue early in the read; its end comes from the germline J gene. Other nucleotide sequences from this sample produce the same CDR3. The chain links TRBV14 to TRBJ2-5; D possibly corresponds to TRBD1 (6 bases). The CDR3 sequence is 13 residues long. Germline V gene lookup returns CDR1 SGHDT and CDR2 FRDEAV. With 4 bases removed from V and 5 bases from J, the gap between germline ends came to 11 bases. Here the CDR3 reads CASSLQGGDTQYF. The CDR3 bases that were read are TGTGCCAGCAGTCTACAGGGTGGAGACACCCAGTAC.

Comment on this clone: The gene symbols are mouse symbols. Sequencing ends 1 residue short of the CDR3 end; the germline J gene provides the rest. The rearrangement joins TRBV12-1 to TRBJ2-4, with 9 bases that match TRBD2. The junction had 3 bases not matched to a gene; V was cut back by 0 bases and J by 0 bases. The CDR3 totals 16 residues. Per germline, CDR1 SGHSN and CDR2 HYEKVE. The CDR3 protein is CASSLGDWDSQNTLYF. The CDR3 DNA, read in part, is TGTGCCAGCTCTCTCGGGGACTGGGATAGTCAAAACACCTTGTAC.

This clone was seen a few times. Mouse germline and gene names are used. Read data end 1 residue before the CDR3 end; the end is taken from the germline J gene. The J gene is TRBJ2-2, the V gene TRBV19; 7 positions match TRBD1. The germline V gene encodes CDR1 FNHDT and CDR2 SITEND (reference sequence). Losses at the gene ends were 4 bases for V and 4 bases for J; bases not matched to a gene: 10. The CDR3 consists of 16 residues. The CDR3 loop reads CASSPDRVFGTGQLYF. The sequenced part of the CDR3 DNA is TGTGCCAGCAGTCCCGACAGGGTATTTGGCACCGGGCAGCTCTAC.

As regards this clone: Here the gene names and germline are mouse. The read terminates 1 residue before the CDR3 end, so the remaining end is supplied by the germline J gene. The chain employs TRBV31 and TRBJ2-5; no reliable D call. This CDR3 has 14 amino acids. Per germline, CDR1 GKSSPN and CDR2 SITVG. Deletions cut 0 bases from V and 0 bases from J, with 7 bases between. The CDR3 DNA, read in part, is TGTGCCTGGAGTCTACAAGGGAACCAAGACACCCAGTAC. Protein product: CAWSLQGNQDTQY. The complete CDR3 protein is CAWSLQGNQDTQYF.

Judged by abundance, this clone is medium-sized (0.01 to 0.1%). Gene and germline names: mouse. CDR3 region: CASSLRGDGEQYF. Partial CDR3 DNA: TGTGCCAGCAGTCTGAGGGGAGATGGGGAACAGTAC. The V call is TRBV26, the J call TRBJ2-7, with a possible D match to TRBD1 (5 bases). The CDR3 extends 1 residue past the end of the read, so its final part is completed from the germline J gene. The CDR3 runs 13 residues. The germline CDR1 and CDR2 sequences are KGHPV and FQNQEV (reference sequence). V was pared by 2 bases and J by 7 bases, with 12 bases between.

In this sample, this clone turned up a few times. Gene and germline names: mouse. The read finishes 1 residue shy of the CDR3 end, and the germline J gene is used to complete it. The gene calls are TRBV23 and TRBJ2-4. Germline CDR1 KGHTA, CDR2 FQNQQP. This CDR3 has 12 amino acids. CDR3 DNA (partial): TGCTCCAGCAGTGCTAGTCAAAACACCTTGTAC. It translates to CSSSASQNTLY. The entire CDR3 protein reads CSSSASQNTLYF.

A note on this clone: Gene labels here are mouse ones. The CDR3 is cut off 1 residue early in the read; its end comes from the germline J gene. The rearrangement joins TRBV13-1 to TRBJ2-4, with D maybe TRBD1 (5 bases). The CDR3 sequence is 14 residues long. Trimming stripped 3 bases from V and 0 bases from J, with 8 bases between. Germline V gives CDR1 NSHNY, CDR2 SYGAGN. This CDR3 is CASSADSSQNTLYF. Incomplete CDR3 DNA: TGTGCCAGCAGTGCCGACAGTAGTCAAAACACCTTGTAC.

Comment on this clone: Each gene name is a mouse one. The read ends 1 residue early relative to the CDR3; the germline J gene fills the gap. The identical CDR3 is also encoded by other nucleotide sequences in the sample. The chain couples TRBV12-1 to TRBJ1-1; 9 nucleotides align to TRBD1. Germline lookup yields CDR1 SGHSN and CDR2 HYEKVE. Losses at the gene ends were 4 bases for V and 5 bases for J; bases not matched to a gene: 7. This CDR3 has 14 amino acids. The CDR3 loop is CASSLEDRGTEVFF. The part of the CDR3 DNA that was read is TGTGCCAGCTCCCTCGAGGACAGGGGTACAGAAGTCTTC.

Details on this clone: Any gene name here is a mouse gene name. The read ends 1 residue shy of where the CDR3 ends; the end is completed using the germline J gene. The chain links TRBV26 to TRBJ1-1; perhaps TRBD1 as D (5 bases). Between the trimmed V and J ends, which lost 4 bases and 5 bases, there was a span of 5 bases. The CDR3 has 11 amino acids. CDR1 KGHPV and CDR2 FQNQEV come from the germline V gene (reference sequence). CDR3 bases read: TGTGCCAGCAGTCGGACAACAGAAGTCTTC. It is translated as CASSRTTEVF. The entire CDR3 reads CASSRTTEVFF.

Within the sample, this clone is medium-sized. Germline and genes here are mouse. The read halts 1 residue ahead of the CDR3 end, with the missing end drawn from the germline J gene. The chain employs TRBV26 and TRBJ1-3; D is unresolved. Germline loops: CDR1 KGHPV, CDR2 FQNQEV (reference sequence). The CDR3 has 15 residues. V was clipped by 2 bases and J by 0 bases, with 8 bases between them. The CDR3: CASSLRQNSGNTLYF. The covered CDR3 bases are TGTGCCAGCAGTCTGCGACAAAATTCTGGAAATACGCTCTAT.

About this clone: Genes and germline come from the mouse. The CDR3 DNA, read in part, is TGTGCCAGCAGCTTGACAGGGGCCAACGAAAGATTATTT. Translated: CASSLTGANERLF. The full CDR3 reads CASSLTGANERLFF. The V and J genes are TRBV3 and TRBJ1-4, with 8 positions matching TRBD1. The read stops 1 residue short of the end of the CDR3; the missing end is completed from the germline J gene. CDR1 is SNHLY, CDR2 FYNGKV, per germline (reference sequence). The CDR3 covers 14 residues. The V segment lost 3 bases and the J segment 3 bases; nucleotides outside the gene matches: 0.

Regarding this clone: The genes and germline here are from mouse. The sequence runs out 1 residue before the end of the CDR3; the remainder is reconstructed from the germline J gene. This chain connects TRBV15 to TRBJ2-2; D is possibly TRBD1 or TRBD2 (5 bases each). Trimming cost V 0 bases and J 0 bases, with 5 bases left between them. In germline, CDR1 is SGHND, CDR2 FRSKSL. The CDR3 has 15 residues. CDR3 DNA (partial): TGTGCCAGCAGTTTAGCGGGGGCAAACACCGGGCAGCTCTAC. Translation gives CASSLAGANTGQLY. The whole CDR3 is CASSLAGANTGQLYF.

By proportion, this clone is medium-sized. The listed genes are named as in mouse. The read comes to an end 1 residue before the CDR3 does, leaving the germline J gene to fill in the end. This rearrangement joins TRBV26 to TRBJ2-2; 7 bases are shared with TRBD1. After removal of 3 bases from V and 1 base from J, the junction contained 2 bases not matched to a gene. Germline loops: CDR1 KGHPV, CDR2 FQNQEV (reference sequence). The CDR3 is 15 residues long. Incomplete CDR3 DNA: TGTGCCAGCAGTCTTTACAGGGGAAACACCGGGCAGCTCTAC. It codes for CASSLYRGNTGQLY. From start to end, the CDR3 is CASSLYRGNTGQLYF. The variable domain in full, completed from reference TRBV26 and TRBJ2-2, reads NSKVIQTPRYLVKGQGQKAKMRCIPEKGHPVVFWYQQNKNNEFKFLINFQNQEVLQQIDMTEKRFSAECPSNSPCSLEIQSSEAGDSALYLCASSLYRGNTGQLYFGEGSKLTVL.

Concerning this clone: Genes and germline come from the mouse. Read data end 1 residue before the CDR3 end; the end is taken from the germline J gene. The rearrangement joins TRBV24 to TRBJ2-1; 12 positions agree with TRBD2. V shed 4 bases, J shed 5 bases, and the junction held 3 bases outside the gene matches. Germline CDR1 reads KGHTA; CDR2 reads FRNEEI. There are 15 residues in the CDR3. The CDR3 sequence is CASSRTGGGHAEQFF. Incomplete CDR3 DNA: TGTGCCAGCAGTCGGACTGGGGGGGGCCATGCTGAGCAGTTC.